Each of the 13 T cell receptor beta chains below was sequenced from the same sample in a study of sequential checkpoint blockade in melanoma. Generated by immunoSEQ multiplex PCR, the TCRdb table keeps only in-frame clones and is missing some. The repertoire includes a few thousand clones, about a third of them detected once, and approximately 7% sits in the top ten. The sample's treatment: randomized to nivolumab then ipilimumab (arm A) or the reverse (arm B). Sequenced material: tumor tissue (inferred from file names), taken from a patient given nivolumab and ipilimumab in sequence. Every receptor here comes from a human donor with melanoma.

J is TRBJ2-2 and V is TRBV23-1; TRBD2 matches at 8 bases. TRBV23-1 is treated as an ORF (open reading frame) with a function not yet certain. The CDR3 totals 16 residues. V dropped 6 bases and J dropped 5; count of bases not matched to a gene: 11. The CDR3 DNA follows: TGCGCCAGCAGAGTGGGGGACGGGAGGGTGACCGGGGAGCTGTTTTTT. This translates into CASRVGDGRVTGELFF.

This clone occurred a few times. The CDR3 region is CASSEGGPGAFF. As DNA, the CDR3 is TGTGCCAGCTCTGAGGGAGGCCCCGGGGCTTTCTTT. The V call is TRBV18, the J call TRBJ1-1; D is undetermined. CDR1 and CDR2 from the germline V gene are KGHSH and LQKENI. This CDR3 spans 12 amino acids. Trimming pared 6 bases from V and 11 bases from J, leaving 16 bases between. Complete variable domain (other parts from reference TRBV18 and TRBJ1-1): NAGVMQNPRHLVRRRGQEARLRCSPMKGHSHVYWYRQLPEEGLKFMVYLQKENIIDESGMPKERFSAEFPKEGPSILRIQQVVRGDSAAYFCASSEGGPGAFFGQGTRLTVV.

This chain connects TRBV28 to TRBJ2-7; possibly TRBD1 or TRBD2 for D (5 bases each). Between the trimmed V and J ends, which lost 7 bases and 2 bases, there was a span of 12 bases. Germline loops: CDR1 MDHEN, CDR2 SYDVKM. This CDR3 is 13 amino acids long. CDR3 loop: CASKGGGPYEQYF. In DNA, the CDR3 is TGTGCCAGCAAAGGTGGGGGTCCCTACGAGCAGTACTTC.

V gene TRBV29-1 combines with J gene TRBJ2-7; D ambiguous. The CDR3 length is 12 residues. Germline V gene data show CDR1 as SQVTM and CDR2 as ANQGSEA. The V end was cut by 4 bases, the J end by 0 bases, with 7 bases between. CDR3: CSVVVSSYEQYF. The CDR3 coding sequence is TGCAGCGTTGTCGTTTCCTCCTACGAGCAGTACTTC.

This clone was seen just once. The chain has TRBV5-1 and TRBJ2-1; 7 nucleotides line up with TRBD2. Germline values: CDR1 SGHRS, CDR2 YFSETQ. J gave up 10 bases and V 3 bases, and 10 bases lay outside the gene matches. The CDR3 length is 14 residues. DNA for the CDR3: TGCGCCAGCAGCTCAGACGGCGGGAGCCCAGAGCAGTTCTTC. It yields the protein CASSSDGGSPEQFF.

The chain carries TRBV19 and TRBJ1-2; weak D call: TRBD1 (6 bases). There are 15 residues in the CDR3. V was cut by 8 bases and J by 3 bases, with 19 bases left in between. Germline assignment: CDR1 LNHDA and CDR2 SQIVND (reference sequence). CDR3 protein: CASAPGDILHYGYTF. The CDR3 nucleotides read TGTGCCAGTGCCCCCGGGGACATCCTTCACTATGGCTACACCTTC.

The chain is built from TRBV5-1 and TRBJ2-1; D is unresolved. The germline V gene has CDR1 SGHRS and CDR2 YFSETQ. Trimming took off 0 bases at V and 7 bases at J, with 17 bases between the two ends. This CDR3 is built from 16 residues. CDR3 in amino acids: CASSLVGGSQDNEQFF. In nucleotides, the CDR3 is TGCGCCAGCAGCTTGGTCGGCGGTTCCCAAGATAATGAGCAGTTCTTC.

This clone has a handful of counts. The chain combines TRBV5-1 with TRBJ2-3, with TRBD2 matching 8 bases. V shed 4 bases and J 0 bases; nucleotides not matched to a gene: 7. The CDR3 consists of 16 residues. Germline-derived CDR1 and CDR2 are SGHRS and YFSETQ. CDR3 residues: CASSLPTSESTDTQYF. The CDR3 coding sequence is TGCGCCAGCAGCCTACCGACTAGCGAAAGCACAGATACGCAGTATTTT.

CDR3: CASRGTGGEKEQYF. CDR3 coding DNA: TGTGCCAGTAGAGGGACAGGGGGGGAAAAGGAGCAGTACTTC. The V call is TRBV19, the J call TRBJ2-7; 11 positions agree with TRBD1. V shed 6 bases, J shed 7 bases, and the junction held 8 bases outside the gene matches. CDR1 LNHDA and CDR2 SQIVND come from the germline V gene (reference sequence). CDR3 size: 14 residues.

The V gene is TRBV19, the J gene TRBJ2-1; 13 bases agree with TRBD2. V dropped 3 bases and J dropped 7; count of bases not matched to a gene: 12. Germline-derived CDR1 and CDR2 are LNHDA and SQIVND (reference sequence). This CDR3 has 18 amino acids. This CDR3 reads CASSIGVPGLAGMNEQFF. The CDR3, as DNA: TGTGCCAGTAGTATTGGGGTACCGGGACTAGCGGGAATGAATGAGCAGTTCTTC.

This clone was counted once. The chain has TRBV11-3 and TRBJ2-1, with TRBD1 identical over 8 bases. Germline values: CDR1 SGHNT, CDR2 YENEEA. The CDR3 has 15 amino acids. J lost 9 bases, V lost 5 bases, and 12 bases had no gene match. The CDR3 region is CASSQGQGAYGEQFF. The CDR3 DNA is TGTGCCAGCAGCCAAGGCCAGGGGGCTTACGGTGAGCAGTTCTTC. Supplemented by reference TRBV11-3 and TRBJ2-1, the full variable domain reads EAGVVQSPRYKIIEKKQPVAFWCNPISGHNTLYWYLQNLGQGPELLIRYENEEAVDDSQLPKDRFSAERLKGVDSTLKIQPAELGDSAVYLCASSQGQGAYGEQFFGPGTRLTVL.

This chain links TRBV19 with TRBJ2-6; D is unclear. CDR3 length: 14 residues. V lost 7 bases, J lost 5 bases, and 12 bases lay in between. CDR1 and CDR2 from the germline V gene are LNHDA and SQIVND (reference sequence). The CDR3, as DNA: TGTGCCAGTACCCCCGCCGCAAGGGCCAACGTCCTGACTTTC. The encoded protein is CASTPAARANVLTF. Variable domain in full (rest from reference TRBV19 and TRBJ2-6): DGGITQSPKYLFRKEGQNVTLSCEQNLNHDAMYWYRQDPGQGLRLIYYSQIVNDFQKGDIAEGYSVSREKKESFPLTVTSAQKNPTAFYLCASTPAARANVLTFGAGSRLTVL.

V is TRBV29-1 and J is TRBJ1-5, with unresolved D. V was shortened by 4 bases and J by 0 bases, with 4 bases between the two germline ends. Germline V lookup: CDR1 SQVTM, CDR2 ANQGSEA. This CDR3 comprises 12 residues. CDR3 loop: CSVAASNQPQHF. The CDR3 DNA reads TGCAGCGTTGCAGCTAGCAATCAGCCCCAGCATTTT.